A selection of T cell receptor beta chains follows, all from one sample in a study of cytomegalovirus exposure and HLA in healthy donors. This table comes from immunoSEQ multiplex PCR, and its TCRdb copy is limited to in-frame clones, with some not included. The data show 100,000 to 150,000 clones, approximately 81% seen once. Sequencing was performed on PBMCs. These receptors were collected from a man younger than 35 in good health and CMV-seronegative. Both conserved end residues are part of each CDR3. D genes are given only for firm matches. Only part of the rows carry a size: once, few, many, or a class if the clone is expanded.

J gene: TRBJ2-7
CDR3 length: 17
clone size: -
V gene: TRBV7-6
D gene: -
CDR3 protein: CASQGIRGGADSYEQYF
CDR3 DNA: TGTGCCAGTCAGGGCATCCGGGGCGGGGCAGATTCCTACGAGCAGTACTTC

J gene: TRBJ1-2
CDR3 length: 15
clone size: -
V gene: TRBV9
D gene: TRBD1
CDR3 protein: CASSAEGAYIYGYTF
CDR3 DNA: TGTGCCAGCAGCGCCGAGGGGGCTTATATCTATGGCTACACCTTC

J gene: TRBJ1-1
CDR3 length: 11
clone size: -
V gene: TRBV7-9
D gene: -
CDR3 protein: CASSLSGDAFF
CDR3 DNA: TGTGCCAGCAGCCTTTCCGGGGATGCTTTCTTT

J gene: TRBJ1-1
CDR3 length: 15
clone size: -
V gene: TRBV27
D gene: -
CDR3 protein: CASKFQRGWNTEAFF
CDR3 DNA: TGTGCCAGCAAATTCCAGAGGGGGTGGAACACTGAAGCTTTCTTT

J gene: TRBJ2-1
CDR3 length: 17
clone size: -
V gene: TRBV10-3
D gene: -
CDR3 protein: CAISLSTTGSSYNEQFF
CDR3 DNA: TGTGCCATCAGCCTATCCACCACAGGGAGCTCCTACAATGAGCAGTTCTTC

J gene: TRBJ1-5
CDR3 length: 16
clone size: -
V gene: TRBV4-1
D gene: -
CDR3 protein: CASSLLAGGGIEAQHF
CDR3 DNA: TGCGCCAGCAGCCTCCTAGCCGGGGGGGGAATAGAGGCCCAGCATTTT

J gene: TRBJ1-5
CDR3 length: 16
clone size: -
V gene: TRBV7-9
D gene: -
CDR3 protein: CASSLEGGSSNQPQHF
CDR3 DNA: TGTGCCAGCAGCTTAGAGGGGGGGAGTAGCAATCAGCCCCAGCATTTT

J gene: TRBJ1-5
CDR3 length: 15
clone size: -
V gene: TRBV7-6
D gene: -
CDR3 protein: CASSLTDSSNQPQHF
CDR3 DNA: TGTGCCAGCAGCCTCACGGACAGCAGCAATCAGCCCCAGCATTTT

J gene: TRBJ1-6
CDR3 length: 16
clone size: once
V gene: TRBV4-3
D gene: TRBD1
CDR3 protein: CASSHVGQGNNSPLHF
CDR3 DNA: TGCGCCAGCAGCCACGTGGGACAGGGGAATAATTCACCCCTCCACTTT

J gene: TRBJ1-1
CDR3 length: 16
clone size: -
V gene: TRBV27
D gene: -
CDR3 protein: CASSFSGVLLNTEAFF
CDR3 DNA: TGTGCCAGCAGTTTTAGCGGGGTTCTCCTGAACACTGAAGCTTTCTTT

J gene: TRBJ1-1
CDR3 length: 14
clone size: -
V gene: TRBV4-3
D gene: -
CDR3 protein: CASSLTGANTEAFF
CDR3 DNA: TGCGCCAGCAGCCTTACAGGTGCGAACACTGAAGCTTTCTTT

J gene: TRBJ1-2
CDR3 length: 13
clone size: -
V gene: TRBV4-3
D gene: -
CDR3 protein: CASSPRSADGYTF
CDR3 DNA: TGCGCCAGCAGCCCCAGGTCGGCTGATGGCTACACCTTC

J gene: TRBJ2-2
CDR3 length: 16
clone size: -
V gene: TRBV5-4
D gene: -
CDR3 protein: CASSVGGGARSGELFF
CDR3 DNA: TGTGCCAGCAGCGTGGGTGGGGGCGCACGATCCGGGGAGCTGTTTTTT

J gene: TRBJ1-3
CDR3 length: 13
clone size: -
V gene: TRBV2
D gene: TRBD1
CDR3 protein: CAKPTGGGNTIYF
CDR3 DNA: TGTGCCAAACCGACAGGGGGCGGAAACACCATATATTTT

J gene: TRBJ2-1
CDR3 length: 14
clone size: -
V gene: TRBV18
D gene: TRBD2
CDR3 protein: CASSPPGLYNEQFF
CDR3 DNA: TGTGCCAGCTCACCACCGGGACTATACAATGAGCAGTTCTTC

J gene: TRBJ1-4
CDR3 length: 11
clone size: -
V gene: TRBV30
D gene: -
CDR3 protein: CAWDRSEKLFF
CDR3 DNA: TGTGCCTGGGACAGGTCCGAAAAACTGTTTTTT

J gene: TRBJ2-2
CDR3 length: 16
clone size: -
V gene: TRBV11-2
D gene: TRBD1
CDR3 protein: CASSLRGGSNTGELFF
CDR3 DNA: TGTGCCAGCAGCTTAAGAGGGGGCAGTAACACCGGGGAGCTGTTTTTT

J gene: TRBJ1-3
CDR3 length: 15
clone size: -
V gene: TRBV28
D gene: TRBD1
CDR3 protein: CASSSGQTSGNTIYF
CDR3 DNA: TGTGCCAGCAGTTCGGGACAGACCTCTGGAAACACCATATATTTT

J gene: TRBJ2-1
CDR3 length: 11
clone size: -
V gene: TRBV25-1
D gene: -
CDR3 protein: CASREGNEQFF
CDR3 DNA: TGTGCCAGCAGGGAGGGCAATGAGCAGTTCTTC

J gene: TRBJ1-2
CDR3 length: 12
clone size: -
V gene: TRBV29-1
D gene: -
CDR3 protein: CSVVVGYYGYTF
CDR3 DNA: TGCAGCGTTGTCGTCGGTTACTATGGCTACACCTTC

J gene: TRBJ2-7
CDR3 length: 14
clone size: few
V gene: TRBV7-2
D gene: -
CDR3 protein: CASSLTVDTYEQYF
CDR3 DNA: TGTGCCAGCAGCCTGACAGTCGATACCTACGAGCAGTACTTC

J gene: TRBJ2-3
CDR3 length: 13
clone size: -
V gene: TRBV30
D gene: -
CDR3 protein: CAWGRVYEDTQYF
CDR3 DNA: TGTGCCTGGGGGCGGGTCTACGAAGATACGCAGTATTTT